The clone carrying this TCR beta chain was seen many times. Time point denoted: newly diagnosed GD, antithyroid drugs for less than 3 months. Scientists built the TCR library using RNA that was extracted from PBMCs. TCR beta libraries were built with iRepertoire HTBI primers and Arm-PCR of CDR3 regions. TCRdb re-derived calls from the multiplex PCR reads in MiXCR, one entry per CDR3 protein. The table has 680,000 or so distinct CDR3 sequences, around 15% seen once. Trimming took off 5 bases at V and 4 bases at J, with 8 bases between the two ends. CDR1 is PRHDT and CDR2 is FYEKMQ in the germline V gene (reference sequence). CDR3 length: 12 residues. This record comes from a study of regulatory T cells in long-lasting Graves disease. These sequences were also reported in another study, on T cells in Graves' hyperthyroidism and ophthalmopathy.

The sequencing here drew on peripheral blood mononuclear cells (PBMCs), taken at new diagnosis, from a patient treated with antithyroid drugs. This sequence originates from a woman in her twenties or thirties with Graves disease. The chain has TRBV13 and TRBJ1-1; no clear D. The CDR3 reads CASSPSTTEAFF. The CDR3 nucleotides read TGTGCCAGCAGCCCCTCGACCACTGAAGCTTTCTTT. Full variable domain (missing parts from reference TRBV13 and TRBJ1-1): AAGVIQSPRHLIKEKRETATLKCYPIPRHDTVYWYQQGPGQDPQFLISFYEKMQSDKGSIPDRFSAQQFSDYHSELNMSSLELGDSALYFCASSPSTTEAFFGQGTRLTVV.